This entry lists 29 T cell receptor beta chains sequenced from one sample in a study of cytomegalovirus exposure and HLA in healthy donors. Primers for the PCR totalled 60 Vbeta and 13 Jbeta. The repertoire was sequenced with immunoSEQ multiplex PCR; TCRdb's copy has only in-frame clones and lacks some. The repertoire consists of approximately 140,000 clones, with around 90% occurring once and the leading ten covering roughly 0.5%. The sample consisted of PBMCs. These receptors were collected from a woman in her thirties or forties in good health and CMV-seronegative.

This clone was recorded a few times. This sequence joins TRBV29-1 and TRBJ2-5; the D gene is possibly TRBD2 (6 bases). This CDR3 spans 13 amino acids. Germline V gene data show CDR1 as SQVTM and CDR2 as ANQGSEA. Trimming took off 6 bases at V and 4 bases at J, with 15 bases between the two ends. CDR3 bases: TGCAGCGTGGAGGGTGGGGGTCGAGAGACCCAGTACTTC. This encodes CSVEGGGRETQYF. The full variable domain, with the rest looked up from reference TRBV29-1 and TRBJ2-5, is SAVISQKPSRDICQRGTSLTIQCQVDSQVTMMFWYRQQPGQSLTLIATANQGSEATYESGFVIDKFPISRPNLTFSTLTVSNMSPEDSSIYLCSVEGGGRETQYFGPGTRLLVL.

This clone was recorded only once. V and J are TRBV30 and TRBJ1-2, with a tentative D call TRBD1 (6 bases). CDR3 size: 15 residues. V dropped 0 bases and J dropped 1 base, with 12 bases sitting between them. Germline V gives CDR1 GTSNPN, CDR2 SVGIG (reference sequence). The CDR3 loop reads CAWSVGQPINYGYTF. CDR3 sequence (DNA): TGTGCCTGGAGTGTAGGACAGCCGATTAACTATGGCTACACCTTC.

This clone was seen more than once but under ten times. J is TRBJ1-5 and V is TRBV4-1; the match to TRBD1 covers 10 bases. The CDR3 loop spans 15 amino acids. Trimming at V came to 9 bases and at J to 4 bases, leaving 9 bases not matched to a gene. CDR1 is MGHRA and CDR2 is YSYEKL in the germline V gene. CDR3 DNA: TGCGCCAGTGCGCCAATGGGACAGGGGAATCAGCCCCAGCATTTT. This encodes CASAPMGQGNQPQHF.

This chain joins TRBV5-6 and TRBJ2-3; D uncertain. The V gene lost 3 bases and the J gene lost 2 bases, with 10 bases spanning the gap. Germline values: CDR1 SGHDT, CDR2 YYEEEE. The CDR3 runs 14 residues. CDR3 in DNA: TGTGCCAGCAGCTCAAAGCTCCTCACAGATACGCAGTATTTT. It is translated as CASSSKLLTDTQYF.

The genes are TRBV27 and TRBJ1-1, with TRBD1 identical over 8 bases. The CDR3 sequence is 17 residues long. Germline trimming cut 6 bases from V and 1 base from J; bases unmatched to any gene: 13. CDR1 MNHEY and CDR2 SMNVEV come from the germline V gene (reference sequence). CDR3 DNA: TGTGCCAGCAGCATGACTTGGGACAGGTACCAGAACACTGAAGCTTTCTTT. The encoded protein is CASSMTWDRYQNTEAFF.

The chain is built from TRBV7-8 and TRBJ2-3, with 10 bases that match TRBD2. V was clipped by 4 bases and J by 2 bases; unmatched bases: 6. Germline V gives CDR1 SGHVS, CDR2 FQNEAQ. The CDR3 length is 16 residues. CDR3 DNA sequence: TGTGCCAGCAGCTCAAGACTAGCGGGTTACACAGATACGCAGTATTTT. This translates into CASSSRLAGYTDTQYF.

J is TRBJ2-3 and V is TRBV5-1, with a weak D call TRBD2 (5 bases). V gave up 0 bases and J gave up 3 bases, with 11 bases separating them. This CDR3 region has 15 residues. Germline V CDR1 and CDR2: SGHRS, YFSETQ. This CDR3 is CASSLGLARTDTQYF. DNA for the CDR3: TGCGCCAGCAGCTTGGGTCTAGCAAGGACAGATACGCAGTATTTT.

This clone was recorded once. The chain joins TRBV27 to TRBJ2-4; 14 bases agree with TRBD2. V was pared by 4 bases and J by 0 bases, with 11 bases of the junction left unmatched. The germline V gene encodes CDR1 MNHEY and CDR2 SMNVEV (reference sequence). This CDR3 comprises 20 residues. The CDR3 coding sequence is TGTGCCAGCAGTTCGAGACTAGCGGGAGGGCTCGTTCTAGCCAAAAACATTCAGTACTTC. Translating gives CASSSRLAGGLVLAKNIQYF.

The rearrangement uses TRBV7-2 and TRBJ1-2; D is unresolved. Germline V CDR1 and CDR2: SGHTA, FQGNSA. Trimming stripped 0 bases from V and 3 bases from J, with 8 bases between. The CDR3 spans 14 residues. In nucleotides, the CDR3 is TGTGCCAGCAGCTTAGCCGTACGGGACTATGGCTACACCTTC. Translation gives CASSLAVRDYGYTF.

A note on this clone: A junction end diverges from the germline sequence, so it may reflect a read error. The chain has TRBV4-1 and TRBJ2-7; D might be TRBD2 (6 bases). Germline V gene sequence: CDR1 MGHRA, CDR2 YSYEKL. The CDR3 runs to 18 residues. For the CDR3, the DNA is TGCGCCAGCAGCCAAGTAATCCCCGGGAGCCTGGCCCTCTACGAGCTGTACTTC. This translates into CASSQVIPGSLALYELYF.

V is TRBV7-8 and J is TRBJ2-2; 8 bases map to TRBD2. The germline CDR1 and CDR2 sequences are SGHVS and FQNEAQ. The trim removed 1 base at V and 0 bases at J, leaving 4 bases unmatched. CDR3 length equals 17 residues. CDR3 DNA: TGTGCCAGCAGCTTAGGGCTAGCGGGCGCGAACACCGGGGAGCTGTTTTTT. This translates into CASSLGLAGANTGELFF.

The chain employs TRBV15 and TRBJ2-1, with a weak D call TRBD2 (5 bases). This CDR3 region has 17 residues. CDR1 and CDR2 from the germline V gene are LNHNV and YYDKDF (reference sequence). Trimming pared 8 bases from V and 1 base from J, leaving 21 bases between. The CDR3 DNA reads as TGTGCCACCGTGCACCTTGTGACGGGGAGTTCCTACAATGAGCAGTTCTTC. Protein: CATVHLVTGSSYNEQFF.

V usage is TRBV29-1 and J usage is TRBJ2-5; weak D call: TRBD1 (6 bases). The V end lost 1 base, the J end lost 4 bases, and 10 bases lay between the germline ends. The CDR3 loop spans 13 amino acids. Germline V lookup: CDR1 SQVTM, CDR2 ANQGSEA. The CDR3 region is CSVEGQAGETQYF. The CDR3 coding sequence is TGCAGCGTTGAAGGACAGGCGGGAGAGACCCAGTACTTC.

This clone is a singleton in its sample. The chain joins TRBV10-1 to TRBJ2-1; 7 nucleotides agree with TRBD2. V was clipped by 8 bases and J by 0 bases; unmatched bases: 4. CDR1 and CDR2 (germline): WNHNN, SYGVQD (reference sequence). The length of the CDR3 is 14 residues. The CDR3 reads CASGRGSSYNEQFF. The DNA of the CDR3 is TGCGCCAGCGGTCGCGGGAGCTCCTACAATGAGCAGTTCTTC.

The chain carries TRBV6-5 and TRBJ2-5; TRBD1 aligns across 7 bases. TRBJ2-7 matches the DNA end more closely, so the J call is doubtful. The CDR3 spans 15 residues. Germline CDR1 and CDR2: MNHEY and SVGAGI. The CDR3 DNA reads as TGTGCCAGCAGCCCCCGGGACAGCAGCTCCTACGAGCAGTACTTC. Amino acid sequence: CASSPRDSSSYEQYF.

The gene calls are TRBV4-3 and TRBJ1-1; 9 bases line up with TRBD1. V shed 4 bases, J shed 4 bases, and the junction held 10 bases outside the gene matches. Per germline, CDR1 LGHNA and CDR2 YSLEER. This CDR3 spans 16 amino acids. CDR3 in DNA: TGCGCCAGCAGCCGACTGTCCGGACAGGGGATCACTGAAGCTTTCTTT. This encodes CASSRLSGQGITEAFF.

The CDR3 region has the DNA TGTGCCAGCAGTTTCGGACTAGCGGGTCACGAGCAGTACTTC. Protein: CASSFGLAGHEQYF. The chain carries TRBV27 and TRBJ2-7; 11 nucleotides line up with TRBD2. The CDR3 runs 14 residues. The germline gives CDR1 MNHEY, CDR2 SMNVEV (reference sequence). The V segment lost 3 bases and the J segment 5 bases; nucleotides outside the gene matches: 3.

In its sample, this clone was seen once. The V gene is TRBV7-2, the J gene TRBJ2-2; D unresolved. The CDR3 extends over 12 amino acids. In germline, CDR1 is SGHTA, CDR2 FQGNSA. V lost 5 bases and J 3 bases, leaving 4 bases between the germline ends. Written as DNA, the CDR3 is TGTGCCAGCAGCCCCGACACCGGGGAGCTGTTTTTT. Its translation is CASSPDTGELFF.

Remarks on this clone: The junction does not match germline at one end; this may be a read error. This chain joins TRBV7-6 and TRBJ2-5; TRBD2 matches at 9 bases. Per germline, CDR1 SGHVS and CDR2 FNYEAQ. This CDR3 is 15 amino acids long. DNA of the CDR3: TGTGCCAGCAGCTTAGGGACTAGCGAGCAAGAGGCCCAGTACTTC. Translated: CASSLGTSEQEAQYF.

This clone has just a few counts. V and J are TRBV27 and TRBJ2-6; D ambiguous. The V gene lost 2 bases and the J gene lost 2 bases, with 10 bases spanning the gap. The length of the CDR3 is 16 residues. Germline V gives CDR1 MNHEY, CDR2 SMNVEV (reference sequence). The CDR3 coding sequence is TGTGCCAGCAGTTTACGGTTCGCCGCTGGGGCCAACGTCCTGACTTTC. Amino acid sequence: CASSLRFAAGANVLTF.

V gene TRBV9 combines with J gene TRBJ2-1; a possible D gene is TRBD1 (6 bases). Trimming stripped 4 bases from V and 4 bases from J, with 15 bases between. The CDR3 is 15 residues long. Germline-derived CDR1 and CDR2 are SGDLS and YYNGEE. As DNA, the CDR3 is TGTGCCAGCAGCTCCGAGGGGGATAGGTACAATGAGCAGTTCTTC. Its protein is CASSSEGDRYNEQFF.

The chain combines TRBV14 with TRBJ1-5; D gene unclear. Trimming left V 6 bases short and J 0 bases short, with 3 bases between. CDR1 is SGHDN and CDR2 is FVKESK in the germline V gene. CDR3 length: 12 amino acids. This CDR3 is CASSHSNQPQHF. CDR3 bases: TGTGCCAGCAGTCATAGCAATCAGCCCCAGCATTTT.

The V gene is TRBV5-4, the J gene TRBJ2-1; 10 bases map to TRBD2. This CDR3 is 14 amino acids long. V dropped 2 bases and J dropped 7; count of bases not matched to a gene: 3. Looked up from germline, CDR1 is SGHNT and CDR2 is YYREEE (reference sequence). The DNA of the CDR3 is TGTGCCAGCAGCTTAGCGGGAGGGGGAAATGAGCAGTTCTTC. Translating gives CASSLAGGGNEQFF.

V gene TRBV28 combines with J gene TRBJ1-5; the D gene is possibly TRBD1 (6 bases). This CDR3 contains 12 residues. Germline V gene sequence: CDR1 MDHEN, CDR2 SYDVKM. Trimming cost V 6 bases and J 10 bases, with 13 bases left between them. CDR3 residues: CASRSQGHPQHF. The CDR3 DNA reads TGTGCCAGCAGGTCACAGGGACACCCCCAGCATTTT.

The rearrangement joins TRBV10-3 to TRBJ2-5; no clear D. The germline V gene has CDR1 ENHRY and CDR2 SYGVKD. V lost 3 bases and J lost 1, with 18 bases in between. CDR3 length equals 17 residues. This CDR3 reads CAISDPLTLVAQETQYF. In DNA form, the CDR3 reads TGTGCCATCAGTGATCCATTGACCCTAGTGGCCCAAGAGACCCAGTACTTC.

The table lists this clone with a few counts. The chain carries TRBV19 and TRBJ1-1; a possible D gene is TRBD1 (6 bases). The V and J ends lost 5 bases and 4 bases respectively, with 14 bases between them. The CDR3 is made up of 14 amino acids. Germline V gene sequence: CDR1 LNHDA, CDR2 SQIVND (reference sequence). The CDR3: CASSLQGYSTEAFF. The CDR3 region has the DNA TGTGCCAGTAGTCTACAGGGTTATTCCACTGAAGCTTTCTTT. The full variable domain, with the rest looked up from reference TRBV19 and TRBJ1-1, is DGGITQSPKYLFRKEGQNVTLSCEQNLNHDAMYWYRQDPGQGLRLIYYSQIVNDFQKGDIAEGYSVSREKKESFPLTVTSAQKNPTAFYLCASSLQGYSTEAFFGQGTRLTVV.

The chain combines TRBV28 with TRBJ1-5; D gene ambiguous. V was cut by 7 bases and J by 4 bases, with 8 bases left in between. Germline V gene data show CDR1 as MDHEN and CDR2 as SYDVKM. This CDR3 is built from 12 residues. The CDR3 spells CASTLLNQPQHF. The CDR3 DNA sequence: TGTGCCAGCACTCTCTTAAATCAGCCCCAGCATTTT.

About this clone: Compared with germline, one end of the junction differs, possibly owing to a read error. The chain has TRBV7-9 and TRBJ2-1; TRBD2 matches at 7 bases. The CDR3 loop spans 15 amino acids. Germline loops: CDR1 SEHNR, CDR2 FQNEAQ (reference sequence). The CDR3, as DNA: TGTTCCAGCAGCCCGAGGGAGGGCCTCTCCAATGAGCAGTTCTTC. Amino acid sequence: CSSSPREGLSNEQFF.

The genes are TRBV7-9 and TRBJ1-1; tentative D call: TRBD1 (5 bases). The CDR3 length is 13 residues. With 7 bases removed from V and 11 bases from J, the gap between germline ends came to 20 bases. Per germline, CDR1 SEHNR and CDR2 FQNEAQ (reference sequence). The CDR3 here is CASIRLSDTSAFF. Written as DNA, the CDR3 is TGTGCCAGCATCCGTCTATCGGACACCTCCGCTTTCTTT.